The source of this T cell receptor (beta chain) is a study of blood T cell repertoires in COVID-19. At the level of the study: Both acute and convalescent COVID-19 samples were obtained from the United States, Italy and Spain.

The CDR3 has 13 amino acids. Germline assignment: CDR1 MNHEY and CDR2 SMNVEV (reference sequence). Trimming cost V 4 bases and J 7 bases, with 8 bases left between them. Libraries were prepared by immunoSEQ multiplex PCR; TCRdb keeps only in-frame clonotypes and omits some of them. The sample contains around 60,000 clones, approximately 88% of which appear only once. The chain links TRBV27 to TRBJ1-6; D possibly corresponds to TRBD1 (5 bases). Material: peripheral blood. This clonotype was obtained from a human donor in a cohort sampled during active COVID-19. CDR3 nucleotide sequence: TGTGCCAGCAGTTATCCAGGGAATTCACCCCTCCACTTT. Translation: CASSYPGNSPLHF.